This T cell receptor (beta chain) was captured by sequencing in a study of blood T cells in healthy people across ages. Overall study: Template switching captured about one barcoded beta molecule per two T cells.

The second PCR ran 7 to 11 cycles with a sample-barcoded 5' primer and J-beta primers. Each cDNA molecule was tagged by a template-switch adaptor with 12 random nucleotides. TCRdb independently ran MiXCR on the 5' RACE reads; one entry per CDR3 protein. The sample includes about 1.4 million distinct CDR3 sequences, 59% of them seen just once. CDR3 length: 14 amino acids. The germline V gene encodes CDR1 MDHEN and CDR2 SYDVKM. The V and J ends lost 5 bases and 8 bases respectively, with 15 bases between them. This receptor was identified in a man aged 18 to 29 in good health. Sequenced material: blood. This chain connects TRBV28 to TRBJ1-4; D ambiguous. The CDR3 DNA reads TGTGCCAGCAGTGGCCAGGCTTTGGGAGAAAAACTGTTTTTT. This codes for CASSGQALGEKLFF.